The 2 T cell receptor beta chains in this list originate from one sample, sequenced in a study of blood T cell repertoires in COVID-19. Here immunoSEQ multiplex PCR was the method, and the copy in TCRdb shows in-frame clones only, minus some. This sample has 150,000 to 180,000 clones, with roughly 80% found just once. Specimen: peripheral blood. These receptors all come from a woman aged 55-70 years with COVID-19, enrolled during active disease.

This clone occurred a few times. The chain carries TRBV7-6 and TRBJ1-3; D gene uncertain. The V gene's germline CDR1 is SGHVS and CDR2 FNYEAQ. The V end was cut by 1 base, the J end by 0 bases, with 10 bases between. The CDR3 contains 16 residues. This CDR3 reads CASSLVGVSSGNTIYF. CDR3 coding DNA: TGTGCCAGCAGCTTAGTGGGCGTCAGCTCTGGAAACACCATATATTTT.

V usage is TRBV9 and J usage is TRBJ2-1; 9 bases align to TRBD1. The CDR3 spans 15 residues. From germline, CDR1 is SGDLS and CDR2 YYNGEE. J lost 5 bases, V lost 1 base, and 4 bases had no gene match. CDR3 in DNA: TGTGCCAGCAGCGTATTAGACAGGGGGGACAATGAGCAGTTCTTC. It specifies CASSVLDRGDNEQFF.